This passage covers 25 T cell receptor beta chains from one sample sequenced in a study of T cell changes during pregnancy in multiple sclerosis. This table comes from immunoSEQ multiplex PCR, and its TCRdb copy is limited to in-frame clones, with some not included. In the table there are around 56,000 clones, approximately 90% of which are singletons. The specimen comprised peripheral blood, sampled in the first trimester of pregnancy. Every receptor here comes from a female donor in good health, enrolled as a control in a pregnancy study.

The chain has TRBV7-9 and TRBJ1-2, with a weak D call TRBD1 (5 bases). CDR3 size: 13 residues. Germline V CDR1 and CDR2: SEHNR, FQNEAQ (reference sequence). V dropped 5 bases and J dropped 8 bases, with 15 bases sitting between them. The CDR3 loop is CASSPSQGIGYTF. CDR3 sequence (DNA): TGTGCCAGCAGCCCCAGCCAGGGTATAGGCTACACCTTC.

This clone appeared a few times. The gene calls are TRBV19 and TRBJ2-5, with 16 bases identical to TRBD2. Germline V gene lookup returns CDR1 LNHDA and CDR2 SQIVND (reference sequence). This CDR3 has 14 amino acids. J lost 5 bases, V lost 10 bases, and 4 bases had no gene match. The CDR3 sequence is CATGTSGGAETQYF. The CDR3 region has the DNA TGTGCCACAGGGACTAGCGGGGGGGCCGAGACCCAGTACTTC.

The V gene is TRBV19, the J gene TRBJ2-1, with no clear D. The germline V and J ends were trimmed by 1 base and 8 bases, with 9 bases remaining between them. The CDR3 is 13 amino acids. CDR1 LNHDA and CDR2 SQIVND come from the germline V gene (reference sequence). The CDR3 loop is CASSIGAVYEQFF. As DNA, the CDR3 is TGTGCCAGTAGTATAGGCGCGGTTTATGAGCAGTTCTTC.

The chain links TRBV19 to TRBJ2-7; TRBD2 matches 7 bases. The germline V gene encodes CDR1 LNHDA and CDR2 SQIVND (reference sequence). V lost 4 bases and J lost 2; bases outside the gene matches: 17. The length of the CDR3 is 18 residues. CDR3 bases: TGTGCCAGTAGTAGAAGTGGTTACAGCGGGGACCCGACCTACGAGCAGTACTTC. Translation gives CASSRSGYSGDPTYEQYF.

CDR3 in amino acids: CASSSRDYHYEQYF. The CDR3 nucleotides read TGTGCCAGTAGTAGCCGGGACTACCACTACGAGCAGTACTTC. J is TRBJ2-7 and V is TRBV19, with 7 bases aligning to TRBD2. Looked up from germline, CDR1 is LNHDA and CDR2 is SQIVND (reference sequence). The CDR3 consists of 14 residues. Trimming cost V 4 bases and J 3 bases; bases outside gene matches: 6.

The chain is built from TRBV2 and TRBJ1-1, with 8 nucleotides matching TRBD1. Per the germline V gene, CDR1 is SNHLY and CDR2 is FYNNEI. The CDR3 extends over 15 amino acids. The trim removed 5 bases at V and 0 bases at J, leaving 5 bases unmatched. The chain's CDR3 is CASSRQGSVNTEAFF. For the CDR3, the DNA is TGTGCCAGCAGTCGACAGGGGTCGGTGAACACTGAAGCTTTCTTT.

This chain connects TRBV23-1 to TRBJ1-5, with a tentative D call TRBD1 (5 bases). TRBV23-1 falls under the ORF class, with uncertain function. The V gene lost 2 bases and the J gene lost 0 bases, with 8 bases spanning the gap. The CDR3 totals 15 residues. The chain's CDR3 is CASSQGAPSNQPQHF. CDR3 in DNA: TGCGCCAGCAGTCAAGGGGCGCCTAGCAATCAGCCCCAGCATTTT.

This chain connects TRBV9 to TRBJ2-3; no firm D call. The CDR3 is 11 amino acids. The germline V gene encodes CDR1 SGDLS and CDR2 YYNGEE. Trimming left V 3 bases short and J 5 bases short, with 4 bases between. This chain's CDR3 is CASSALDTQYF. The CDR3, as DNA: TGTGCCAGCAGCGCCTTAGATACGCAGTATTTT.

The chain combines TRBV7-2 with TRBJ1-2; the D gene is possibly TRBD1 (5 bases). This CDR3 has 16 amino acids. Germline values: CDR1 SGHTA, CDR2 FQGNSA. V was trimmed by 5 bases and J by 6 bases, leaving 22 bases between them. For the CDR3, the DNA is TGTGCCAGCAGCCCGCTGACAGATAGGGCCTCGCATGGCTACACCTTC. Translated: CASSPLTDRASHGYTF.

The V call is TRBV27, the J call TRBJ2-5; D remains unclear. Trimming left V 3 bases short and J 5 bases short, with 13 bases between. The CDR3 loop spans 14 amino acids. CDR1 is MNHEY and CDR2 is SMNVEV in the germline V gene (reference sequence). As DNA, the CDR3 is TGTGCCAGCAGTTTTCTCCAGGATGGCGAGACCCAGTACTTC. Encoded protein: CASSFLQDGETQYF.

This clone was seen only once. At one end the junction does not follow the germline gene, possibly because of a read error. This chain uses TRBV7-7 with TRBJ1-1; TRBD1 matches 7 bases. The germline gives CDR1 SSHAT, CDR2 FNYEAQ (reference sequence). The CDR3 spans 14 residues. CDR3 sequence (DNA): TGTGCTAGCAGCCCCGACAGGGCAAACACTGAAGCTTTCTTT. Its translation: CASSPDRANTEAFF.

The chain uses TRBV11-2 and TRBJ2-7; no definite D call. V was trimmed by 3 bases and J by 2 bases, leaving 2 bases between them. The CDR3 contains 11 residues. CDR1 is SGHAT, CDR2 FQNNGV, per germline. Here the CDR3 DNA reads TGTGCCAGCAGCTTTACCTACGAGCAGTACTTC. It is translated as CASSFTYEQYF. The full variable domain, rest sourced from reference TRBV11-2 and TRBJ2-7, is EAGVAQSPRYKIIEKRQSVAFWCNPISGHATLYWYQQILGQGPKLLIQFQNNGVVDDSQLPKDRFSAERLKGVDSTLKIQPAKLEDSAVYLCASSFTYEQYFGPGTRLTVT.

V gene TRBV9 combines with J gene TRBJ1-2; D not resolved. CDR3 length equals 12 residues. The germline CDR1 and CDR2 sequences are SGDLS and YYNGEE. Between the trimmed V and J ends, which lost 4 bases and 4 bases, there was a span of 8 bases. The CDR3 DNA sequence: TGTGCCAGCAGCCGGTCGGTCTATGGCTACACCTTC. It is translated as CASSRSVYGYTF. The whole variable domain, remainder taken from reference TRBV9 and TRBJ1-2, is DSGVTQTPKHLITATGQRVTLRCSPRSGDLSVYWYQQSLDQGLQFLIQYYNGEERAKGNILERFSAQQFPDLHSELNLSSLELGDSALYFCASSRSVYGYTFGSGTRLTVV.

The chain joins TRBV9 to TRBJ2-1, with 10 bases that match TRBD1. J lost 4 bases, V lost 3 bases, and 4 bases had no gene match. The length of the CDR3 is 15 residues. Germline values: CDR1 SGDLS, CDR2 YYNGEE. CDR3 amino acids: CASSADRGGYNEQFF. CDR3 DNA sequence: TGTGCCAGCAGCGCGGACAGGGGGGGTTACAATGAGCAGTTCTTC.

V and J are TRBV6-5 and TRBJ1-1; no clear D. Germline lookup yields CDR1 MNHEY and CDR2 SVGAGI. V was pared by 2 bases and J by 1 base, with 5 bases between. CDR3 size: 13 residues. The CDR3 nucleotides read TGTGCCAGCAGTTACGCGGGGAACACTGAAGCTTTCTTT. This gives the protein CASSYAGNTEAFF.

The chain carries TRBV15 and TRBJ1-1; TRBD1 might be the D (5 bases). Germline V gene sequence: CDR1 LNHNV, CDR2 YYDKDF (reference sequence). The length of the CDR3 is 13 residues. V dropped 4 bases and J dropped 6 bases, with 12 bases sitting between them. The CDR3 loop reads CATSIPGLPEAFF. CDR3 DNA sequence: TGTGCCACCAGCATCCCGGGACTACCTGAAGCTTTCTTT.

The rearrangement links TRBV7-3 to TRBJ2-3, with TRBD2 as a possible D gene (7 bases). This CDR3 spans 16 amino acids. The ends were cut back, 1 base at V and 3 bases at J, with 14 bases in the middle. Germline loops: CDR1 SGHTA, CDR2 FQGTGA. As DNA, the CDR3 is TGTGCCAGCAGCTTAAGAGGGGGGGCCGGGACAGATACGCAGTATTTT. This translates into CASSLRGGAGTDTQYF.

The rearrangement joins TRBV28 to TRBJ2-1; 13 nucleotides line up with TRBD2. The CDR3 runs 15 residues. Germline V gene data show CDR1 as MDHEN and CDR2 as SYDVKM. Trimming removed 5 bases from V and 6 bases from J; junction bases left unmatched: 4. In nucleotides, the CDR3 is TGTGCCAGCAGTCCAAGACTAGCGGGAGGCAATGAGCAGTTCTTC. It is translated as CASSPRLAGGNEQFF.

The genes are TRBV7-2 and TRBJ2-7, with unresolved D. CDR3 size: 14 residues. V gave up 1 base and J gave up 1 base, with 8 bases separating them. Germline loops: CDR1 SGHTA, CDR2 FQGNSA. The DNA of the CDR3 is TGTGCCAGCAGCTTAGTTTGGCAGTCCTACGAGCAGTACTTC. Residues: CASSLVWQSYEQYF.

DNA for the CDR3: TGTGCCAGCAGCTTCCAAAACACTGAAGCTTTCTTT. This gives the protein CASSFQNTEAFF. The J gene is TRBJ1-1, the V gene TRBV5-4; no firm D call. The CDR3 is 12 amino acids. The germline V gene encodes CDR1 SGHNT and CDR2 YYREEE (reference sequence). The ends were cut back, 2 bases at V and 2 bases at J, with 4 bases in the middle.

The chain uses TRBV19 and TRBJ2-6, with D tentatively TRBD1 (6 bases). In germline, CDR1 is LNHDA, CDR2 SQIVND (reference sequence). V lost 10 bases, J lost 3 bases, and 19 bases lay in between. This CDR3 is built from 16 residues. Here the CDR3 reads CATYRDPPLGANVLTF. In DNA, the CDR3 is TGTGCCACCTACAGGGACCCGCCTCTTGGGGCCAACGTCCTGACTTTC. Full variable domain (rest looked up from reference TRBV19 and TRBJ2-6): DGGITQSPKYLFRKEGQNVTLSCEQNLNHDAMYWYRQDPGQGLRLIYYSQIVNDFQKGDIAEGYSVSREKKESFPLTVTSAQKNPTAFYLCATYRDPPLGANVLTFGAGSRLTVL.

The J gene is TRBJ1-1, the V gene TRBV4-1; TRBD1 is a possible D gene (5 bases). The CDR3 spans 15 residues. Looked up from germline, CDR1 is MGHRA and CDR2 is YSYEKL. V shed 4 bases and J shed 5 bases, with 17 bases lying between them. In DNA form, the CDR3 reads TGCGCCAGCAGCCCCTTGGGGGGGAAAGGGACTGAAGCTTTCTTT. Its protein is CASSPLGGKGTEAFF.

The J gene is TRBJ1-2, the V gene TRBV2, with TRBD1 matching over 8 bases. The ends lost 9 bases at V and 1 base at J; junction bases unmatched: 10. Per the germline V gene, CDR1 is SNHLY and CDR2 is FYNNEI. The CDR3 runs 15 residues. CDR3 DNA sequence: TGTGCCAGAGAGCTTGGGACAGGTGTTAACTATGGCTACACCTTC. Residues: CARELGTGVNYGYTF.

The rearrangement links TRBV4-1 to TRBJ1-2, with TRBD1 identical over 7 bases. CDR1 and CDR2 from the germline V gene are MGHRA and YSYEKL. V dropped 0 bases and J dropped 4; count of bases not matched to a gene: 11. The CDR3 consists of 17 residues. CDR3 region: CASSQDFSRGLGYGYTF. CDR3 in DNA: TGCGCCAGCAGCCAAGATTTCTCAAGGGGGCTGGGCTATGGCTACACCTTC.

The J gene is TRBJ1-2, the V gene TRBV7-2, with 11 bases aligning to TRBD1. This CDR3 has 16 amino acids. Germline V gene data show CDR1 as SGHTA and CDR2 as FQGNSA. Trimming at V came to 4 bases and at J to 4 bases, leaving 8 bases not matched to a gene. The DNA for the CDR3 is TGTGCCAGCAGCTCCCAGCGGGGGACAGGGGGCTATGGCTACACCTTC. Protein product: CASSSQRGTGGYGYTF.